These 19 T cell receptor beta chains were all obtained from the same sample, sequenced in a study of OX40 agonist ivuxolimab in advanced cancers. The protocol was immunoSEQ multiplex PCR, while the TCRdb copy is restricted to in-frame clones and leaves out a portion. Of tens of thousands of clones in the sample, more than 75% were seen once. The sample was CD4+ or CD8+ T cells sorted from blood, taken in a trial of the OX40 agonist ivuxolimab. The receptors stem from an adult with an advanced solid tumor such as melanoma, head and neck, liver or kidney cancer.

The gene calls are TRBV9 and TRBJ2-2; D is perhaps TRBD1 or TRBD2 (6 bases each). This CDR3 has 19 amino acids. V lost 3 bases, J lost 5 bases, and 26 bases lay in between. Germline V gene lookup returns CDR1 SGDLS and CDR2 YYNGEE. The CDR3 DNA sequence: TGTGCCAGCAGCGGTCCCGGTTTCAGGGGACTTACCCTTACCGGGGAGCTGTTTTTT. Protein sequence: CASSGPGFRGLTLTGELFF. The variable domain in full, with the rest retrieved from reference TRBV9 and TRBJ2-2, is DSGVTQTPKHLITATGQRVTLRCSPRSGDLSVYWYQQSLDQGLQFLIQYYNGEERAKGNILERFSAQQFPDLHSELNLSSLELGDSALYFCASSGPGFRGLTLTGELFFGEGSRLTVL.

This chain joins TRBV5-1 and TRBJ2-2, with 10 bases that match TRBD1. This CDR3 contains 16 residues. Germline V gene lookup returns CDR1 SGHRS and CDR2 YFSETQ. V was clipped by 1 base and J by 4 bases; unmatched bases: 4. The CDR3 region is CASSLLTGGRTGELFF. DNA for the CDR3: TGCGCCAGCAGCTTGTTGACAGGGGGCCGCACCGGGGAGCTGTTTTTT. Full variable domain (rest looked up from reference TRBV5-1 and TRBJ2-2): KAGVTQTPRYLIKTRGQQVTLSCSPISGHRSVSWYQQTPGQGLQFLFEYFSETQRNKGNFPGRFSGRQFSNSRSEMNVSTLELGDSALYLCASSLLTGGRTGELFFGEGSRLTVL.

The chain couples TRBV19 to TRBJ2-5; D is unresolved. The tail of the sequence fits TRBJ2-7 better, so the J call may be wrong. This CDR3 contains 12 residues. The V gene's germline CDR1 is LNHDA and CDR2 SQIVND (reference sequence). The CDR3 spells CASSASYYEQYF. Here the CDR3 DNA reads TGTGCCAGTAGTGCGAGCTACTACGAGCAGTACTTC.

This chain links TRBV4-2 with TRBJ2-3; possibly TRBD2 for D (5 bases). V lost 3 bases to trimming and J lost 1 base, with 20 bases between them. The CDR3 is 18 residues long. Germline V gene sequence: CDR1 LGHNA, CDR2 YNFKEQ. The CDR3 reads CASSHTPLGSLGTDTQYF. CDR3 sequence (DNA): TGTGCCAGCAGCCACACCCCCTTGGGGAGTCTAGGCACAGATACGCAGTATTTT.

The chain employs TRBV19 and TRBJ2-1, with no clear D. The CDR3 is 14 residues long. The germline V gene has CDR1 LNHDA and CDR2 SQIVND (reference sequence). V was cut by 7 bases and J by 2 bases, with 12 bases left in between. The CDR3 DNA sequence: TGTGCCAGTACCGAAAACGCCGCCTACAATGAGCAGTTCTTC. Protein product: CASTENAAYNEQFF.

This chain uses TRBV30 with TRBJ1-2, with no clear D. Germline assignment: CDR1 GTSNPN and CDR2 SVGIG (reference sequence). V lost 3 bases to trimming and J lost 0 bases, with 8 bases between them. This CDR3 spans 13 amino acids. The CDR3, as DNA: TGTGCCTGGAGAAATCCCCCTAACTATGGCTACACCTTC. This sequence encodes CAWRNPPNYGYTF.

This clone was seen only once. The CDR3 nucleotides read TGTGCCAGCAGCAGGGGAGCGAACGCGCTTGAAGCTTTCTTT. Protein: CASSRGANALEAFF. The gene calls are TRBV5-8 and TRBJ1-1, with D possibly TRBD1 on 5 matching bases. The germline gives CDR1 SGHTS, CDR2 YDEGEE. The CDR3 sequence is 14 residues long. V was cut by 4 bases and J by 7 bases, with 17 bases left in between.

V and J are TRBV5-4 and TRBJ2-1; 10 bases map to TRBD2. The junction had 12 bases not matched to a gene; V was cut back by 4 bases and J by 8 bases. Germline-derived CDR1 and CDR2 are SGHNT and YYREEE (reference sequence). The CDR3 is 16 amino acids. CDR3 protein: CASSQKSGGALHEQFF. Here the CDR3 DNA reads TGTGCCAGCAGCCAAAAAAGCGGGGGGGCCCTGCATGAGCAGTTCTTC.

This clone occurred a few times. The chain carries TRBV2 and TRBJ1-5; no definite D call. The CDR3 extends over 12 amino acids. Germline values: CDR1 SNHLY, CDR2 FYNNEI. Trimming cost V 7 bases and J 7 bases, with 11 bases left between them. The CDR3 DNA follows: TGTGCCAGCACTACCGGAGGGCAGCCCCAGCATTTT. Protein: CASTTGGQPQHF.

The chain employs TRBV10-2 and TRBJ2-7, with 11 bases that match TRBD1. The CDR3 spans 15 residues. The trim removed 4 bases at V and 3 bases at J, leaving 5 bases unmatched. The germline CDR1 and CDR2 sequences are WSHSY and SAAADI. The chain's CDR3 is CASSGGTGGDYEQYF. The CDR3 nucleotides are TGCGCCAGCAGTGGCGGGACAGGGGGTGACTACGAGCAGTACTTC.

J is TRBJ2-7 and V is TRBV2, with D possibly TRBD2 on 5 matching bases. The CDR3 extends over 13 amino acids. Trimming shortened V by 4 bases and J by 2 bases, and 9 bases separated the two germline ends. Germline V gene data show CDR1 as SNHLY and CDR2 as FYNNEI. CDR3 protein: CASSVGLTYEQYF. The CDR3 region has the DNA TGTGCCAGCAGTGTTGGACTTACCTACGAGCAGTACTTC.

CDR3 DNA: TGTGCCAGCTCACTCGGGTCCCTGTCAGATACGCAGTATTTT. This sequence encodes CASSLGSLSDTQYF. This chain uses TRBV18 with TRBJ2-3; no firm D call. Germline values: CDR1 KGHSH, CDR2 LQKENI. Trimming cost V 4 bases and J 4 bases, with 12 bases left between them. This CDR3 has 14 amino acids.

The chain recombines TRBV6-1 with TRBJ2-1; D uncertain. V gave up 1 base and J gave up 9 bases, with 7 bases separating them. The CDR3 is 12 amino acids. Germline CDR1 is MNHNS and CDR2 is SASEGT. CDR3 coding DNA: TGTGCCAGCAGTGAAGGGCGGAGTGAGCAGTTCTTC. It is translated as CASSEGRSEQFF.

The chain recombines TRBV10-1 with TRBJ2-3; D may correspond to TRBD1 or TRBD2 (5 bases each). V was cut by 2 bases and J by 1 base, with 13 bases left in between. Looked up from germline, CDR1 is WNHNN and CDR2 is SYGVQD (reference sequence). CDR3 size: 16 residues. The CDR3 coding sequence is TGCGCCAGCAGTGAGATTGAGGGGATGGGCACAGATACGCAGTATTTT. Protein product: CASSEIEGMGTDTQYF.

The chain combines TRBV19 with TRBJ2-5; 7 bases map to TRBD1. The CDR3 has 14 residues. The germline V gene has CDR1 LNHDA and CDR2 SQIVND (reference sequence). Trimming took 5 bases from V and 7 from J; bases not matched to a gene: 10. Here the CDR3 DNA reads TGTGCCAGTAGTCACCGGACAGGCGCGGTGACCCAGTACTTC. Translated: CASSHRTGAVTQYF. The entire variable domain, with the rest obtained from reference TRBV19 and TRBJ2-5, is as follows: DGGITQSPKYLFRKEGQNVTLSCEQNLNHDAMYWYRQDPGQGLRLIYYSQIVNDFQKGDIAEGYSVSREKKESFPLTVTSAQKNPTAFYLCASSHRTGAVTQYFGPGTRLLVL.

The CDR3 sequence is CATRPTKYEQYF. CDR3 nucleotides: TGTGCCACCCGACCGACTAAATACGAGCAGTACTTC. This sequence joins TRBV19 and TRBJ2-7, with D possibly matching TRBD2 (5 bases). The germline V gene encodes CDR1 LNHDA and CDR2 SQIVND (reference sequence). CDR3 length: 12 amino acids. The V end lost 10 bases, the J end lost 4 bases, and 14 bases lay between the germline ends.

CDR3 nucleotide sequence: TGTGCCAGCAGTTACTCCCCACAGGGGCATGAGGGGCAGTACTTC. Translated, it gives CASSYSPQGHEGQYF. The chain carries TRBV6-6 and TRBJ2-7; the match to TRBD1 covers 7 bases. Looked up from germline, CDR1 is MNHNY and CDR2 is SVGAGI (reference sequence). V was clipped by 0 bases and J by 9 bases; unmatched bases: 11. CDR3 length: 15 residues.

The V and J genes are TRBV30 and TRBJ1-1; D is uncertain. CDR3 size: 13 residues. Trimming removed 4 bases at V and 0 bases at J, with 9 bases between. Germline loops: CDR1 GTSNPN, CDR2 SVGIG (reference sequence). The DNA of the CDR3 is TGTGCCTGGAACGGGAATATGAACACTGAAGCTTTCTTT. This gives the protein CAWNGNMNTEAFF.

The genes are TRBV2 and TRBJ2-4; D might be TRBD1 (6 bases). Germline CDR1 SNHLY, CDR2 FYNNEI. V dropped 7 bases and J dropped 2 bases, with 12 bases sitting between them. The CDR3 sequence is 14 residues long. The CDR3 loop reads CASKLQGTKNIQYF. CDR3 nucleotide sequence: TGTGCCAGCAAGCTACAGGGAACCAAAAACATTCAGTACTTC.